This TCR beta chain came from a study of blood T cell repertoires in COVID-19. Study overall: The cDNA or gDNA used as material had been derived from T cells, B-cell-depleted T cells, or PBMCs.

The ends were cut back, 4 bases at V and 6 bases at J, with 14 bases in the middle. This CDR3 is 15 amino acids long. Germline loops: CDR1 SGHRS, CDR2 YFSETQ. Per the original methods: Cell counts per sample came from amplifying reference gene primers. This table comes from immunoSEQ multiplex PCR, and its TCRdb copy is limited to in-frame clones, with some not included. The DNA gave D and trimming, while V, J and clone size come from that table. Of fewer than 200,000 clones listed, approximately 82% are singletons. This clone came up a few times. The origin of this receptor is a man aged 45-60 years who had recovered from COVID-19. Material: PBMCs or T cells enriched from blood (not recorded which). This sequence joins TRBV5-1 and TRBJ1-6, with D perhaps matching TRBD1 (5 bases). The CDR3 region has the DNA TGCGCCAGCAGCCTAGGGACTGTTACTAATTCACCCCTCCACTTT. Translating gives CASSLGTVTNSPLHF.